The 14 T cell receptor beta chains reported below all come from one sample, sequenced in a study of blood T cell repertoires in COVID-19. Measured with immunoSEQ multiplex PCR; TCRdb has only the in-frame clones, and not every one. The sample contains around 170,000 clones, roughly four fifths of which appear only once. The sample consisted of peripheral blood. These TCRs come from a man in his thirties or forties with active or convalescent COVID-19.

The rearrangement uses TRBV6-6 and TRBJ1-2; 7 bases are shared with TRBD1. After removal of 5 bases from V and 0 bases from J, the junction contained 18 bases not matched to a gene. Germline loops: CDR1 MNHNY, CDR2 SVGAGI (reference sequence). The CDR3 spans 19 residues. The CDR3: CASSPWDRLGRRANYGYTF. DNA for the CDR3: TGTGCCAGCAGTCCCTGGGACAGATTGGGCCGCAGAGCTAACTATGGCTACACCTTC.

This clone was detected only a few times. V and J are TRBV11-2 and TRBJ2-3; D is undetermined. Germline CDR1 and CDR2: SGHAT and FQNNGV. CDR3 length: 15 residues. V lost 2 bases, J lost 5 bases, and 14 bases lay in between. The CDR3: CASSLPGSFKDTQYF. The CDR3 DNA reads as TGTGCCAGCAGCTTACCCGGGTCCTTCAAAGATACGCAGTATTTT.

The rearrangement links TRBV24-1 to TRBJ2-5, with 8 bases matching TRBD1. V lost 10 bases and J lost 5; bases outside the gene matches: 8. Germline-derived CDR1 and CDR2 are KGHDR and SFDVKD. The CDR3 is 13 amino acids. CDR3 sequence (DNA): TGTGCCACTAGACAGGGGTCGGTGGAGACCCAGTACTTC. As protein: CATRQGSVETQYF.

This chain connects TRBV19 to TRBJ1-3, with no clear D. The CDR3 is made up of 12 amino acids. Per the germline V gene, CDR1 is LNHDA and CDR2 is SQIVND (reference sequence). The V end lost 5 bases, the J end lost 8 bases, and 10 bases lay between the germline ends. The CDR3 loop is CASSPRHDTIYF. DNA for the CDR3: TGTGCCAGTAGTCCGAGGCACGACACCATATATTTT.

This clone was observed once. The J gene is TRBJ2-1, the V gene TRBV7-9; a possible D gene is TRBD2 (6 bases). The V end lost 1 base, the J end lost 0 bases, and 13 bases lay between the germline ends. Germline values: CDR1 SEHNR, CDR2 FQNEAQ (reference sequence). CDR3 length: 17 residues. CDR3 DNA: TGTGCCAGCAGCTTAGGAGCGGGCGCTAGCTCCTACAATGAGCAGTTCTTC. Its translation: CASSLGAGASSYNEQFF.

This chain joins TRBV6-1 and TRBJ1-1, with D hard to call. This CDR3 has 16 residues. Trimming stripped 0 bases from V and 7 bases from J, with 18 bases between. Germline values: CDR1 MNHNS, CDR2 SASEGT. The CDR3 spells CASSEAILPTVNEAFF. CDR3 DNA: TGTGCCAGCAGTGAAGCAATTCTACCCACCGTCAATGAAGCTTTCTTT.

This clone was counted once. V usage is TRBV6-5 and J usage is TRBJ2-7, with 7 bases identical to TRBD1. This CDR3 is built from 14 residues. Per germline, CDR1 MNHEY and CDR2 SVGAGI. Trimming at V came to 7 bases and at J to 2 bases, leaving 8 bases not matched to a gene. The chain's CDR3 is CASTFDRATYEQYF. CDR3 nucleotide sequence: TGTGCCAGCACCTTCGACAGGGCAACCTACGAGCAGTACTTC.

This chain uses TRBV30 with TRBJ2-3; possible D gene TRBD2, 6 bases. Germline V gene sequence: CDR1 GTSNPN, CDR2 SVGIG (reference sequence). The CDR3 contains 14 residues. Trimming stripped 3 bases from V and 2 bases from J, with 12 bases between. Here the CDR3 DNA reads TGTGCCTGGAGCCCGATAGCGGACACAGATACGCAGTATTTT. This sequence encodes CAWSPIADTDTQYF.

The chain is built from TRBV5-6 and TRBJ1-4; possibly TRBD1 for D (5 bases). Deletions cut 0 bases from V and 8 bases from J, with 8 bases between. The CDR3 has 13 amino acids. The germline V gene has CDR1 SGHDT and CDR2 YYEEEE. The CDR3 DNA follows: TGTGCCAGCAGCTTGGTACAGGAGGAAAAACTGTTTTTT. Encoded protein: CASSLVQEEKLFF.

The chain joins TRBV6-5 to TRBJ2-2; D is perhaps TRBD1 (7 bases). The V gene lost 4 bases and the J gene lost 6 bases, with 18 bases spanning the gap. CDR3 length: 16 amino acids. Germline CDR1 and CDR2: MNHEY and SVGAGI. This CDR3 is CASSLIPGQRAGELFF. As DNA, the CDR3 is TGTGCCAGCAGTTTGATCCCGGGACAGCGGGCCGGGGAGCTGTTTTTT.

This chain links TRBV6-5 with TRBJ2-7; 10 bases line up with TRBD1. Germline values: CDR1 MNHEY, CDR2 SVGAGI. The CDR3 is made up of 15 amino acids. Unmatched junction bases numbered 9, after V lost 4 bases and J lost 6 bases. The CDR3 DNA sequence: TGTGCCAGCAGTTCCCTTGGGACAGGGGTATCCGAGCAGTACTTC. Translation: CASSSLGTGVSEQYF.

This rearrangement joins TRBV7-9 to TRBJ2-1; tentative D call: TRBD2 (5 bases). Per germline, CDR1 SEHNR and CDR2 FQNEAQ (reference sequence). V was cut by 3 bases and J by 6 bases, with 15 bases left in between. The CDR3 is 15 amino acids. CDR3 sequence (DNA): TGTGCCAGCAGCTTCCGGGAACAGATGCCCAATGAGCAGTTCTTC. It specifies CASSFREQMPNEQFF.

This rearrangement joins TRBV24-1 to TRBJ2-3; the D gene is possibly TRBD1 (6 bases). Trimming cost V 7 bases and J 2 bases, with 15 bases left between them. Germline values: CDR1 KGHDR, CDR2 SFDVKD. There are 15 residues in the CDR3. The CDR3 nucleotides read TGTGCCACCAGCCCAGGGGCGGGTCCCACAGATACGCAGTATTTT. Its protein is CATSPGAGPTDTQYF.

The chain uses TRBV28 and TRBJ1-2; 9 nucleotides agree with TRBD1. The CDR3 has 13 residues. V lost 6 bases and J lost 7; bases outside the gene matches: 6. The germline CDR1 and CDR2 sequences are MDHEN and SYDVKM. The DNA of the CDR3 is TGTGCCAGCAGCTACAGGGGGCGCGGTGGCTACACCTTC. Its protein is CASSYRGRGGYTF.